This T cell receptor (beta chain) was documented in a study of blood T cell repertoires in COVID-19. Study-level information: COVID-19 samples collected from the United States, Italy and Spain covered acute and convalescent phases.

Per the authors' pipeline: From reference gene primer amplification, estimates of nucleated cell counts were derived. Using immunoSEQ multiplex PCR, the repertoire was profiled, and TCRdb retains in-frame clones only, with some absent. The V and J calls and clone size were taken over from that table, and D and trimming were inferred from the DNA. The repertoire has 100,000 to 130,000 clones, around 90% of them found once; the top ten carry under 3%. Sequencing was done on a sample of peripheral blood. This receptor was identified in a human donor in a cohort sampled during active COVID-19.

CDR3 in DNA: TGTGCCAGCAGTTTCATAGGGGGAGAGGAGCTGTTTTTT. This gives the protein CASSFIGGEELFF. The rearrangement joins TRBV27 to TRBJ2-2, with a tentative D call TRBD1 (6 bases). Between the trimmed V and J ends, which lost 3 bases and 10 bases, there was a span of 12 bases. The CDR3 is 13 residues long. CDR1 is MNHEY, CDR2 SMNVEV, per germline (reference sequence).